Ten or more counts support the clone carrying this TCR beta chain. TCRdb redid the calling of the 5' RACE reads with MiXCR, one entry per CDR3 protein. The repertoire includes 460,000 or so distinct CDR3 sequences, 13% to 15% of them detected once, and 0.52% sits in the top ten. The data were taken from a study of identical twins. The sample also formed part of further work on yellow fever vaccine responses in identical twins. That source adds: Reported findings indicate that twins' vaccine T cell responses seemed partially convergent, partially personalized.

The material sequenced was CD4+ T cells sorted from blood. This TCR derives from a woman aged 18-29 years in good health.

In DNA, the CDR3 is TGCGCCAGCAGTACCTCGGGACTCAGCTCCTACGAGCAGTACTTC. This translates into CASSTSGLSSYEQYF. V usage is TRBV5-1 and J usage is TRBJ2-7; D is possibly TRBD2 (6 bases). With 5 bases removed from V and 0 bases from J, the gap between germline ends came to 15 bases. The CDR3 loop spans 15 amino acids. Germline V lookup: CDR1 SGHRS, CDR2 YFSETQ.